These T cell receptor beta chains were read from a single sample in a study of blood T cells in healthy people across ages. TCRdb re-called the 5' RACE reads through MiXCR, storing one row per CDR3 protein. The data show over 950,000 distinct CDR3 sequences, more than 30% seen once. Specimen: blood. These receptors came from a man younger than 30 in good health. Each CDR3 is given with its conserved first and last residue. A D gene is named only where the DNA matches it firmly. Rows give clone size only sometimes, using once, few, many, or a class for an expanded clone.

-,TRBJ2-1,TRBV5-1,TRBD2,CASSLTSGNNEQFF,TGCGCCAGCAGCTTGACTAGCGGAAACAATGAGCAGTTCTTC
-,TRBJ2-2,TRBV6-5,TRBD2,CASSYSRSSGGNTGELFF,TGTGCCAGCAGTTACTCGAGGTCTAGCGGGGGAAACACCGGGGAGCTGTTTTTT
few,TRBJ2-5,TRBV10-3,TRBD1,CAISVSDRFQETQYF,TGTGCCATCAGTGTATCGGACAGGTTCCAAGAGACCCAGTACTTC
-,TRBJ1-4,TRBV12-3/TRBV12-4,-,CASSLGEGVREKLFF,TGTGCCAGCAGTTTAGGGGAGGGTGTTAGGGAAAAACTGTTTTTT
-,TRBJ2-1,TRBV6-1,TRBD2,CASSASGGWDNEQFF,TGTGCCAGCAGTGCGAGCGGGGGGTGGGACAATGAGCAGTTCTTC
few,TRBJ2-2,TRBV27,TRBD1,CASKTGTGLIGELFF,TGTGCCAGTAAAACCGGGACAGGGTTGATCGGGGAGCTGTTTTTT
few,TRBJ1-4,TRBV15,-,CATSRAVQLANEKLFF,TGTGCCACCAGCAGAGCGGTACAGTTAGCCAATGAAAAACTGTTTTTT
-,TRBJ2-1,TRBV5-1,-,CASSPGRAVNNEQFF,TGCGCCAGCAGCCCGGGACGAGCGGTGAACAATGAGCAGTTCTTC
-,TRBJ1-1,TRBV20-1,-,CSASGGWDTEAFF,TGCAGTGCTAGCGGGGGCTGGGACACTGAAGCTTTCTTT
few,TRBJ2-1,TRBV4-2,TRBD2,CASSQDVAGKQFF,TGTGCCAGCAGCCAAGATGTAGCGGGGAAGCAGTTCTTC